What follows are 21 T cell receptor beta chains derived from one specimen sequenced in a study of response to subunit inactivated influenza vaccine. TCRdb re-called the RT-PCR reads through MiXCR, storing one row per CDR3 protein. The sample lists about 520,000 distinct CDR3 sequences, about 25% occurring once. The sample consisted of CD4+ T cells sorted from PBMCs, taken more than 4 days after vaccination. The receptors derive from a man in his forties or fifties who received an inactivated influenza vaccine.

The gene calls are TRBV29-1 and TRBJ2-3; unclear D gene. The V gene lost 8 bases and the J gene lost 1 base, with 16 bases spanning the gap. This CDR3 is 14 amino acids long. In germline, CDR1 is SQVTM, CDR2 ANQGSEA. The CDR3 sequence is CSSTARAGTDTQYF. The DNA for the CDR3 is TGCAGCTCCACCGCCCGGGCAGGCACAGATACGCAGTATTTT.

This clonotype came up a few times. V is TRBV5-6 and J is TRBJ2-1; TRBD2 matches at 11 bases. Germline trimming cut 3 bases from V and 1 base from J; bases unmatched to any gene: 15. The CDR3 totals 20 residues. The germline CDR1 and CDR2 sequences are SGHDT and YYEEEE. In nucleotides, the CDR3 is TGTGCCAGCAGCTCATTAACTAGCGGGAGAAAATCTATATCCTACAATGAGCAGTTCTTC. Protein sequence: CASSSLTSGRKSISYNEQFF.

There are a few counts of this clonotype. The gene calls are TRBV10-3 and TRBJ2-3; D is ambiguous. CDR1 is ENHRY and CDR2 is SYGVKD in the germline V gene. CDR3 length: 15 residues. With 2 bases removed from V and 1 base from J, the gap between germline ends came to 10 bases. The CDR3 coding sequence is TGTGCCATCAGTGAGGGTCCTTTTGGCACAGATACGCAGTATTTT. Protein product: CAISEGPFGTDTQYF.

This clonotype came up a few times. The chain couples TRBV29-1 to TRBJ2-5; D may correspond to TRBD1 or TRBD2 (6 bases each). CDR1 and CDR2 from the germline V gene are SQVTM and ANQGSEA. CDR3 length: 13 residues. Trimming removed 7 bases at V and 1 base at J, with 13 bases between. The CDR3 DNA sequence: TGCAGCGCCAAGGGGGGTTTCCAAGAGACCCAGTACTTC. This encodes CSAKGGFQETQYF.

This clonotype appeared a few times. The V gene is TRBV6-5, the J gene TRBJ1-4; no reliable D call. The CDR3 is 15 residues long. With 2 bases removed from V and 4 bases from J, the gap between germline ends came to 11 bases. Germline CDR1 and CDR2: MNHEY and SVGAGI. DNA of the CDR3: TGTGCCAGCAGTTACCGGCCAACGGGTAATGAAAAACTGTTTTTT. Translation gives CASSYRPTGNEKLFF.

This rearrangement joins TRBV4-3 to TRBJ2-5; 11 positions match TRBD2. This CDR3 has 15 amino acids. Germline V CDR1 and CDR2: LGHNA, YSLEER. V trimming: 0 bases; J trimming: 5 bases; junction bases outside the gene matches: 2. The CDR3 sequence is CASSQDTSGSETQYF. In nucleotides, the CDR3 is TGCGCCAGCAGCCAAGATACTAGCGGGAGTGAGACCCAGTACTTC.

V gene TRBV5-6 combines with J gene TRBJ1-4; tentatively, D is TRBD1 (5 bases). Trimming cost V 0 bases and J 16 bases, with 19 bases left between them. CDR1 SGHDT and CDR2 YYEEEE come from the germline V gene. The CDR3 length is 14 residues. This CDR3 is CASSLALTGRKSFF. The CDR3 DNA follows: TGTGCCAGCAGCTTGGCCCTCACAGGCCGGAAATCGTTTTTT.

There are a few counts of this clonotype. The chain carries TRBV20-1 and TRBJ1-6; the match to TRBD1 covers 9 bases. The CDR3 contains 16 residues. Germline V gives CDR1 DFQATT, CDR2 SNEGSKA (reference sequence). V lost 0 bases, J lost 8 bases, and 8 bases stayed unmatched. The CDR3 DNA is TGCAGTGCTAGAGAAGGACAGGGGCTCATTCATTCACCCCTCCACTTT. Its translation: CSAREGQGLIHSPLHF.

The chain recombines TRBV6-5 with TRBJ2-5; 8 bases agree with TRBD1. Germline lookup yields CDR1 MNHEY and CDR2 SVGAGI. This CDR3 spans 18 amino acids. J was trimmed by 2 bases and V by 1 base; bases with no gene match: 12. The CDR3 sequence: CASSYYGTGRKLQETQYF. The CDR3 DNA reads TGTGCCAGCAGTTACTACGGGACAGGTCGTAAACTTCAAGAGACCCAGTACTTC.

In its sample, this clonotype was seen a few times. The chain couples TRBV4-1 to TRBJ1-6, with a weak D call TRBD1 (5 bases). Trimming took 3 bases from V and 3 from J, leaving 18 bases between them. The germline CDR1 and CDR2 sequences are MGHRA and YSYEKL. CDR3 length: 18 residues. The CDR3 DNA reads TGCGCCAGCAGCCAGCTTGCTAAGGGAAGGGGCTATAATTCACCCCTCCACTTT. Encoded protein: CASSQLAKGRGYNSPLHF.

This clonotype was detected a few times. The rearrangement uses TRBV4-2 and TRBJ2-3; D perhaps matches TRBD1 (5 bases). The CDR3 has 15 amino acids. V lost 4 bases to trimming and J lost 0 bases, with 11 bases between them. Germline CDR1 and CDR2: LGHNA and YNFKEQ. The CDR3, as DNA: TGTGCCAGCAGCCGCAACAGGAGAAGCACAGATACGCAGTATTTT. It encodes CASSRNRRSTDTQYF.

This clonotype has only a few counts. An end of the junction differs from the germline gene, which may be a read error. The chain is built from TRBV7-2 and TRBJ2-3; D remains unclear. The CDR3 spans 14 residues. Germline V lookup: CDR1 SGHTA, CDR2 FQGNSA. CDR3 residues: CASSLTLFADTQYF. CDR3 nucleotides: TGTGCTAGCAGCTTAACGCTTTTCGCAGATACGCAGTATTTT.

V gene TRBV10-3 combines with J gene TRBJ2-2; possible D gene TRBD2, 7 bases. The CDR3 length is 14 residues. Germline V gene sequence: CDR1 ENHRY, CDR2 SYGVKD. Trimming left V 9 bases short and J 3 bases short, with 14 bases between. The CDR3, as DNA: TGTGCCATGGGGGCGAGCGGGGACACCGGGGAGCTGTTTTTT. Its protein is CAMGASGDTGELFF.

There are a few counts of this clonotype. J is TRBJ1-2 and V is TRBV7-9; D gene uncertain. The germline CDR1 and CDR2 sequences are SEHNR and FQNEAQ (reference sequence). V was shortened by 5 bases and J by 6 bases, with 13 bases between the two germline ends. This CDR3 has 13 residues. The CDR3 bases are TGTGCCAGCAGCCAAAGGCTGCTGGATGGCTACACCTTC. Protein sequence: CASSQRLLDGYTF.

The chain joins TRBV7-2 to TRBJ2-7, with 8 bases lining up with TRBD2. CDR3 length equals 13 residues. Germline V gene sequence: CDR1 SGHTA, CDR2 FQGNSA. The trim removed 4 bases at V and 3 bases at J, leaving 2 bases unmatched. CDR3 residues: CASSWGLGYEQYF. The CDR3, as DNA: TGTGCCAGCAGCTGGGGACTAGGCTACGAGCAGTACTTC.

This clonotype appeared once. The chain is built from TRBV11-1 and TRBJ2-1, with D possibly being TRBD2 (6 bases). Germline V gene data show CDR1 as SGHAT and CDR2 as FQDESV (reference sequence). Trimming stripped 2 bases from V and 3 bases from J, with 20 bases between. The CDR3 extends over 18 amino acids. CDR3 nucleotide sequence: TGTGCCAGCAGCTTACAGAGGACCATCCGGGAGTACTACAATGAGCAGTTCTTC. As protein: CASSLQRTIREYYNEQFF.

The chain has TRBV7-8 and TRBJ2-6; tentative D call: TRBD1 (6 bases). The CDR3 is 16 residues long. Trimming left V 1 base short and J 4 bases short, with 11 bases between. CDR1 is SGHVS, CDR2 FQNEAQ, per germline. CDR3 region: CASSLVVQGGANVLTF. In DNA, the CDR3 is TGTGCCAGCAGCTTAGTAGTTCAGGGGGGGGCCAACGTCCTGACTTTC.

This chain joins TRBV2 and TRBJ2-7; D perhaps matches TRBD1 (5 bases). This CDR3 region has 13 residues. Germline V gene sequence: CDR1 SNHLY, CDR2 FYNNEI. Trimming cost V 7 bases and J 6 bases, with 16 bases left between them. The CDR3, as DNA: TGTGCCAGCAATCAGGGCAGGCGAAGCGAGCAGTACTTC. It translates to CASNQGRRSEQYF.

J is TRBJ2-1 and V is TRBV5-5, with D possibly matching TRBD2 (5 bases). Trimming took 3 bases from V and 0 from J, leaving 10 bases between them. The CDR3 loop spans 15 amino acids. Germline CDR1 reads SGHKS; CDR2 reads YYEKEE (reference sequence). The CDR3 bases are TGTGCCAGCAGCTATGACGGGGTCTCCTACAATGAGCAGTTCTTC. As protein: CASSYDGVSYNEQFF.

The V and J genes are TRBV30 and TRBJ2-1; 9 bases fit TRBD2. V shed 0 bases, J shed 4 bases, and the junction held 4 bases outside the gene matches. This CDR3 contains 15 residues. Per the germline V gene, CDR1 is GTSNPN and CDR2 is SVGIG (reference sequence). The CDR3 nucleotides read TGTGCCTGGAGTGTAACCCTAGCGGGGTACAATGAGCAGTTCTTC. As protein: CAWSVTLAGYNEQFF.

In this sample, this clonotype turned up once. This chain links TRBV30 with TRBJ2-1; no clear D gene. V was shortened by 8 bases and J by 3 bases, with 11 bases between the two germline ends. The germline V gene encodes CDR1 GTSNPN and CDR2 SVGIG (reference sequence). The CDR3 runs 12 residues. CDR3 DNA sequence: TGTGCCCGAGATAGCAGCTACAATGAGCAGTTCTTC. This translates into CARDSSYNEQFF.